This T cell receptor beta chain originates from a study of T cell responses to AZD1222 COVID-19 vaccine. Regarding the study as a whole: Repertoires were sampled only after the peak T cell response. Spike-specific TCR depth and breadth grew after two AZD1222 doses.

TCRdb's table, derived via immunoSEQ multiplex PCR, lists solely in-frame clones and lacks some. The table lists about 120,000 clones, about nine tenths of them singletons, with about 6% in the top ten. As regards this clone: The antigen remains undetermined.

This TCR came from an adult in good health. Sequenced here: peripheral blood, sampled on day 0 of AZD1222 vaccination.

DNA for the CDR3: TGTGCCACCAGCGGACGAGAGGGAAGTAGGGTCTATGGCTACACCTTC. As protein: CATSGREGSRVYGYTF. The V call is TRBV15, the J call TRBJ1-2; no firm D call. The germline gives CDR1 LNHNV, CDR2 YYDKDF (reference sequence). Trimming took off 5 bases at V and 4 bases at J, with 20 bases between the two ends. The CDR3 contains 16 residues.